Sequencing of this T cell receptor beta chain was carried out in a study of blood T cell repertoires in COVID-19. The study drew participants aged about 18 to 89 years from around 24 US areas. Cohort 3 recovered donors had two negative PCRs, clearance, or symptom resolution. As processed by the authors: Using reference gene primer amplification, nucleated cell counts were estimated. Produced via immunoSEQ multiplex PCR; TCRdb's table is partial and in-frame only. V and J calls and clone size come straight from that table; D and trimming were deduced from the DNA. The sample has about 220,000 clones; less than 90% are singletons. This clone was counted between two and nine times. The V gene lost 3 bases and the J gene lost 3 bases, with 20 bases spanning the gap. This CDR3 is built from 18 residues. CDR1 MNHEY and CDR2 SMNVEV come from the germline V gene (reference sequence).

The chain couples TRBV27 to TRBJ1-4, with D possibly being TRBD1 (5 bases). Sequences were obtained from PBMCs or T cells enriched from blood (not recorded which). The clonotype originates from a woman aged 40 to 50 who had recovered from COVID-19. The CDR3 region is CASSFNTPRRDANEKLFF. In DNA form, the CDR3 reads TGTGCCAGCAGTTTTAACACCCCAAGGAGGGACGCTAATGAAAAACTGTTTTTT.